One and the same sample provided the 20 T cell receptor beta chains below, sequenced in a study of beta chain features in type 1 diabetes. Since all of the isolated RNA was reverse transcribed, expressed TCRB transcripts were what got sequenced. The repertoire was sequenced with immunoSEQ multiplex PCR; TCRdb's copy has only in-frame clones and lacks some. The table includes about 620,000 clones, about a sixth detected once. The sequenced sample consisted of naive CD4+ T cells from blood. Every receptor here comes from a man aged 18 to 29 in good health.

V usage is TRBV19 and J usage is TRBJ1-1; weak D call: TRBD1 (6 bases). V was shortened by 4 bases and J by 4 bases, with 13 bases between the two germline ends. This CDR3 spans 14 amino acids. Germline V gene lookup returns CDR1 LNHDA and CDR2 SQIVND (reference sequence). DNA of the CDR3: TGTGCCAGTAGTACACAGGGAGTGGCCACTGAAGCTTTCTTT. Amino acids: CASSTQGVATEAFF. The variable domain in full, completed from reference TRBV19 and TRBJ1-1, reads DGGITQSPKYLFRKEGQNVTLSCEQNLNHDAMYWYRQDPGQGLRLIYYSQIVNDFQKGDIAEGYSVSREKKESFPLTVTSAQKNPTAFYLCASSTQGVATEAFFGQGTRLTVV.

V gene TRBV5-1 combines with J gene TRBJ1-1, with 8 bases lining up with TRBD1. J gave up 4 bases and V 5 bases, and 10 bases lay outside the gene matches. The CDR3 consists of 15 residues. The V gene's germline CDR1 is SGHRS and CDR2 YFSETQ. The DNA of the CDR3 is TGCGCCAGCAGTATAAACAGGGGGTTGAGCACTGAAGCTTTCTTT. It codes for CASSINRGLSTEAFF.

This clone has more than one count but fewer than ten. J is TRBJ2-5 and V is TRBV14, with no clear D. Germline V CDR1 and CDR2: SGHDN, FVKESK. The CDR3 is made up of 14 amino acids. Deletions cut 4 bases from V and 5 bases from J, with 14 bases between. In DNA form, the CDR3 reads TGTGCCAGCAGCCCACTATTGGGTTTGGAGACCCAGTACTTC. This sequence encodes CASSPLLGLETQYF. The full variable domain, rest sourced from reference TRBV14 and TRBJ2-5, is EAGVTQFPSHSVIEKGQTVTLRCDPISGHDNLYWYRRVMGKEIKFLLHFVKESKQDESGMPNNRFLAERTGGTYSTLKVQPAELEDSGVYFCASSPLLGLETQYFGPGTRLLVL.

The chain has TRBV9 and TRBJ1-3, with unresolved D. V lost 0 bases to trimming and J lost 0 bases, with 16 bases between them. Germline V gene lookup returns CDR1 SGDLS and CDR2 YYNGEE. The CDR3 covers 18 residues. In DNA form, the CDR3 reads TGTGCCAGCAGCGTAGACCGTCCGACCGCAGTCTCTGGAAACACCATATATTTT. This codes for CASSVDRPTAVSGNTIYF.

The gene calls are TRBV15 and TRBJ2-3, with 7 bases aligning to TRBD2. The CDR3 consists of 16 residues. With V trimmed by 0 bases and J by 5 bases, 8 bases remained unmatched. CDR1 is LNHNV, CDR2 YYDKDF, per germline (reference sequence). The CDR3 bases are TGTGCCACCAGCAGAGAGGGGGAAGCGGGAATAGATACGCAGTATTTT. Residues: CATSREGEAGIDTQYF. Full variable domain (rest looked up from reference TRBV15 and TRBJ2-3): DAMVIQNPRYQVTQFGKPVTLSCSQTLNHNVMYWYQQKSSQAPKLLFHYYDKDFNNEADTPDNFQSRRPNTSFCFLDIRSPGLGDTAMYLCATSREGEAGIDTQYFGPGTRLTVL.

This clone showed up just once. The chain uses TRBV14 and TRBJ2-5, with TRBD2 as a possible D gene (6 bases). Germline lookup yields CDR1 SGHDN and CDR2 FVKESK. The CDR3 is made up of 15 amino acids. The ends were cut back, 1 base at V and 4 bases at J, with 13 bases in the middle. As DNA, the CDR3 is TGTGCCAGCAGCCAAGTTTACCGGAGGGGAGAGACCCAGTACTTC. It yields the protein CASSQVYRRGETQYF.

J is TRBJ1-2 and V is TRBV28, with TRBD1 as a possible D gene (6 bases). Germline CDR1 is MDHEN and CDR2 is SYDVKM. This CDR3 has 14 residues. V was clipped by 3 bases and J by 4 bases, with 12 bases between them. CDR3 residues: CASSLGARGYGYTF. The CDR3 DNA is TGTGCCAGCAGTTTGGGGGCAAGAGGCTATGGCTACACCTTC.

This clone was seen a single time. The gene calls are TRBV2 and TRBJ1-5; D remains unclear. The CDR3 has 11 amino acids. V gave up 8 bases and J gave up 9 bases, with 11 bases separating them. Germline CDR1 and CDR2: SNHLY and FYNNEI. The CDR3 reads CASSQDRPQHF. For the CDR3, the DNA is TGTGCCAGCTCACAAGACCGGCCCCAGCATTTT.

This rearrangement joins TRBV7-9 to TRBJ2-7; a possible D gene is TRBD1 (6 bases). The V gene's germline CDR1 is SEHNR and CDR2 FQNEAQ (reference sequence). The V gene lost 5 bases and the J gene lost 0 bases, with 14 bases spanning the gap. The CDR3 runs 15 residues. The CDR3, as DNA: TGTGCCAGCAGCCTTCGAGAGGGGGTCTCCTACGAGCAGTACTTC. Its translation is CASSLREGVSYEQYF.

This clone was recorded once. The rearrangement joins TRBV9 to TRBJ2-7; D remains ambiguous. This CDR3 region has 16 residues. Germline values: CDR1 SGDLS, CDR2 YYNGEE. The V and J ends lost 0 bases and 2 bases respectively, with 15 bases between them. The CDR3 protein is CASSVDSFMETYEQYF. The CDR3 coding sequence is TGTGCCAGCAGCGTAGACAGCTTTATGGAGACCTACGAGCAGTACTTC.

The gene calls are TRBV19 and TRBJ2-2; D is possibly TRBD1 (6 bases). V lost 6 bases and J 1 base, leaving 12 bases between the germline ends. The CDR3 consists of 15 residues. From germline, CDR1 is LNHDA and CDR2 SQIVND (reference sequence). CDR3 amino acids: CASSRRGQNTGELFF. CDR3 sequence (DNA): TGTGCCAGTAGCCGCAGGGGCCAGAACACCGGGGAGCTGTTTTTT. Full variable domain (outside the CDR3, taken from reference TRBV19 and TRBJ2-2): DGGITQSPKYLFRKEGQNVTLSCEQNLNHDAMYWYRQDPGQGLRLIYYSQIVNDFQKGDIAEGYSVSREKKESFPLTVTSAQKNPTAFYLCASSRRGQNTGELFFGEGSRLTVL.

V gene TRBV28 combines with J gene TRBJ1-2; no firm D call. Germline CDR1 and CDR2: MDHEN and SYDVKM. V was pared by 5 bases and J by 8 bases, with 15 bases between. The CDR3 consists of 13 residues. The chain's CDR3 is CASSPRVARGYTF. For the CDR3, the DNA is TGTGCCAGCAGTCCTCGGGTCGCGCGAGGCTACACCTTC.

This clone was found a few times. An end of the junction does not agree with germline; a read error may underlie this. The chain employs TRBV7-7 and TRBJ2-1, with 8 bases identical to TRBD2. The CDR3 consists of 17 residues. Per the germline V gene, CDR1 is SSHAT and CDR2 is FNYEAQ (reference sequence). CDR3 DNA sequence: TGTGCTAGCAGCTTAGAGGCGGGGGGCCAACATTACAATGAGCAGTTCTTC. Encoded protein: CASSLEAGGQHYNEQFF.

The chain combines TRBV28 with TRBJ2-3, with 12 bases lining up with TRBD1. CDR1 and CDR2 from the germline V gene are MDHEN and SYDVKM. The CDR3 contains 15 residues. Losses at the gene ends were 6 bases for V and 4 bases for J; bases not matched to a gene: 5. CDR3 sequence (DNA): TGTGCCAGCAGGGCGGGACAGGGGGCCGCAGATACGCAGTATTTT. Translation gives CASRAGQGAADTQYF.

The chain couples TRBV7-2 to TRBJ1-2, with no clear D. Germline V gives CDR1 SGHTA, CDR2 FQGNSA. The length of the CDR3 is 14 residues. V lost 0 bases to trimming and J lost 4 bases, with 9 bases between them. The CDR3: CASSLAGQTYGYTF. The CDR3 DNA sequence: TGTGCCAGCAGCTTAGCCGGCCAGACCTATGGCTACACCTTC.

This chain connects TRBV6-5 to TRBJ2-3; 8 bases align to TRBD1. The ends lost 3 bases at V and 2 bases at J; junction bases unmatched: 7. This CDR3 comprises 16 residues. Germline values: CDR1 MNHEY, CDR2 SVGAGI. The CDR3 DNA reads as TGTGCCAGCAGTTATGGCAGGGGGCTCACCACAGATACGCAGTATTTT. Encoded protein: CASSYGRGLTTDTQYF.

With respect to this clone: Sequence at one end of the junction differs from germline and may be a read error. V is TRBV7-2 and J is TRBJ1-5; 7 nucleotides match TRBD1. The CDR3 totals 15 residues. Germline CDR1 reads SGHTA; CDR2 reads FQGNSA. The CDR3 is CSSSFWDSINQPQHF. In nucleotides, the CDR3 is TGTTCCAGCAGCTTCTGGGACAGCATAAATCAGCCCCAGCATTTT.

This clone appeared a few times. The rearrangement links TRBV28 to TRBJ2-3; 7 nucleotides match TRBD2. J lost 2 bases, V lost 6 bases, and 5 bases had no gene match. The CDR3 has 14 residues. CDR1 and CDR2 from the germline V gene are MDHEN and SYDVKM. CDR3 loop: CASSHSGPTDTQYF. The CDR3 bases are TGTGCCAGCAGCCATAGCGGGCCCACAGATACGCAGTATTTT.

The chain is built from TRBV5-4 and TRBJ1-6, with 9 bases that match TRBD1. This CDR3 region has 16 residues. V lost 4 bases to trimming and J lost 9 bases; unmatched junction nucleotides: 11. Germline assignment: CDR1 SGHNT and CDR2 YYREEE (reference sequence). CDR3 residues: CASSDGGQGVSSPLHF. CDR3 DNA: TGTGCCAGCAGCGACGGGGGACAGGGAGTCAGTTCACCCCTCCACTTT.

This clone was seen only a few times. The CDR3 nucleotides read TGTGCCAGCAGGGGAATCGCGAACACTGAAGCTTTCTTT. Residues: CASRGIANTEAFF. The chain uses TRBV28 and TRBJ1-1, with unresolved D. CDR3 length: 13 residues. With 6 bases removed from V and 1 base from J, the gap between germline ends came to 9 bases. CDR1 and CDR2 from the germline V gene are MDHEN and SYDVKM.